This T cell receptor beta chain emerged from a study of T-cell memory formation after mild COVID-19. Using constant-segment primers, 5'RACE produced TCR alpha and TCR beta cDNA libraries carrying sample barcodes and UMIs. TCRdb recomputed calls from the 5' RACE reads with MiXCR, one row per CDR3 protein. The profile shows tens of thousands of distinct CDR3 sequences, around 15% of them singletons. Germline lookup yields CDR1 DFQATT and CDR2 SNEGSKA (reference sequence). After removal of 3 bases from V and 0 bases from J, the junction contained 7 bases not matched to a gene. The CDR3 length is 16 residues. This clonotype was detected only once. A clone one base away is much larger, so this may be a read error.

The sample comprised PBMCs or a T cell subset sorted from them (not recorded which). This chain uses TRBV20-1 with TRBJ2-3; 9 positions match TRBD1. This TCR was recovered from an adult who had mild COVID-19 (a few samples of this study predate the infection). Cell type and time point are not known. The CDR3 nucleotides read TGCAGTGCTAGGACGGGACAGGGTTACAGCACAGATACGCAGTATTTT. Encoded protein: CSARTGQGYSTDTQYF.